The rows below give T cell receptor beta chains drawn from one sample of a study of T cell repertoires in cytomegalovirus infection. TCRdb recomputed calls from the reads with MiXCR, one row per CDR3 protein. This sample has more than 650,000 distinct CDR3 sequences, with 35% found just once. Sequenced sample: PBMCs. The origin of the receptors is a human donor in good health (CMV status not recorded). Some clones in this sample may be carry-over from other donors' samples. The CDR3 runs from the conserved cysteine through the conserved F or W. The order of the fields is V gene, CDR3 length, D gene, J gene, clone size, CDR3 DNA, CDR3 protein. A D gene is named only where the DNA matches it firmly. Only part of the rows carry a size: once, few, many, or a class if the clone is expanded.

v_gene: TRBV7-2; len: 12; d_gene: -; j_gene: TRBJ2-7; abundance: few; CDR3nt: TGTGCCAGCAGCTTCAATGCTCACGAGCAGTACTTC; CDR3aa: CASSFNAHEQYF
v_gene: TRBV6-2/TRBV6-3; len: 16; d_gene: -; j_gene: TRBJ2-6; abundance: -; CDR3nt: TGTGCCAGCAGTCTCCGACAGATCTCTGGGGCCAACGTCCTGACTTTC; CDR3aa: CASSLRQISGANVLTF
v_gene: TRBV28; len: 12; d_gene: -; j_gene: TRBJ1-5; abundance: few; CDR3nt: TGTGCCAGCAGTTACAGATATCAGCCCCAGCATTTT; CDR3aa: CASSYRYQPQHF
v_gene: TRBV28; len: 15; d_gene: TRBD1; j_gene: TRBJ1-5; abundance: -; CDR3nt: TGTGCCGGGACGGGGGCAGGGGGTAAGGGACAGCCCCAGCATTTT; CDR3aa: CAGTGAGGKGQPQHF
v_gene: TRBV29-1; len: 15; d_gene: TRBD2; j_gene: TRBJ2-7; abundance: -; CDR3nt: TGCAGCGTCCCGGCTACCGCGGGGGTCATCTACGAGCAGTACTTC; CDR3aa: CSVPATAGVIYEQYF
v_gene: TRBV27; len: 14; d_gene: TRBD1; j_gene: TRBJ1-3; abundance: -; CDR3nt: TGTGCCACCAAAGGGACAGAGGCTGGAAACACCATATATTTT; CDR3aa: CATKGTEAGNTIYF
v_gene: TRBV12-3/TRBV12-4; len: 14; d_gene: -; j_gene: TRBJ1-1; abundance: few; CDR3nt: TGTGCCAGCAGCCCTAGGGGGGCCAACACTGAAGCTTTCTTT; CDR3aa: CASSPRGANTEAFF
v_gene: TRBV7-2; len: 14; d_gene: TRBD1; j_gene: TRBJ1-4; abundance: -; CDR3nt: TGTGCCCTCAGCGAGGGACAGCTAAATGAAAAACTGTTTTTT; CDR3aa: CALSEGQLNEKLFF
v_gene: TRBV28; len: 13; d_gene: -; j_gene: TRBJ2-2; abundance: many; CDR3nt: TGTGCCAGCTCACGGGGGAACACCGGGGAGCTGTTTTTT; CDR3aa: CASSRGNTGELFF
v_gene: TRBV6-1; len: 20; d_gene: TRBD2; j_gene: TRBJ2-3; abundance: -; CDR3nt: TGTGCCAGCAGTTACGGTCTAGCGGGAGGAATCAAACTCAGCACAGATACGCAGTATTTT; CDR3aa: CASSYGLAGGIKLSTDTQYF
v_gene: TRBV28; len: 17; d_gene: -; j_gene: TRBJ2-5; abundance: -; CDR3nt: TGTGCCAGCAGCTCCAGTGGGCAGTCTTTAGGAATAGAGACCCAATACTTC; CDR3aa: CASSSSGQSLGIETQYF
v_gene: TRBV27; len: 15; d_gene: -; j_gene: TRBJ2-7; abundance: -; CDR3nt: TGTGCCAGCAGTTTAATGGCAGGGCAAACCTACGAGCAGTACTTC; CDR3aa: CASSLMAGQTYEQYF
v_gene: TRBV6-5; len: 14; d_gene: -; j_gene: TRBJ1-1; abundance: many; CDR3nt: TGTGCCAGCACCCGAGATCGACAGAACACTGAAGCTTTCTTT; CDR3aa: CASTRDRQNTEAFF
v_gene: TRBV7-2; len: 11; d_gene: -; j_gene: TRBJ2-7; abundance: many; CDR3nt: TGTGCCAGCAGCACGTTCTACGAGCAGTACTTC; CDR3aa: CASSTFYEQYF
v_gene: TRBV7-2; len: 15; d_gene: -; j_gene: TRBJ1-2; abundance: -; CDR3nt: TGTGCCAGCAGCTTAGTATTATCTGGTTCCTATGGCTACACCTTC; CDR3aa: CASSLVLSGSYGYTF
v_gene: TRBV20-1; len: 15; d_gene: -; j_gene: TRBJ2-6; abundance: -; CDR3nt: TGCAGTGCCCTACCGGGAGCCTCTGGGGCCAACGTCCTGACTTTC; CDR3aa: CSALPGASGANVLTF
v_gene: TRBV29-1; len: 13; d_gene: -; j_gene: TRBJ2-4; abundance: -; CDR3nt: TGCAGCTTTGTAGAAGGAGCCAAAAACATTCAGTACTTC; CDR3aa: CSFVEGAKNIQYF
v_gene: TRBV20-1; len: 12; d_gene: -; j_gene: TRBJ2-3; abundance: few; CDR3nt: TGCAGTGCCGGTAGCAACACAGATACGCAGTATTTT; CDR3aa: CSAGSNTDTQYF
v_gene: TRBV27; len: 13; d_gene: TRBD1; j_gene: TRBJ2-7; abundance: -; CDR3nt: TGTGCCAGCAGGGGTTCGACAGGGTACGAGCAGTACTTC; CDR3aa: CASRGSTGYEQYF